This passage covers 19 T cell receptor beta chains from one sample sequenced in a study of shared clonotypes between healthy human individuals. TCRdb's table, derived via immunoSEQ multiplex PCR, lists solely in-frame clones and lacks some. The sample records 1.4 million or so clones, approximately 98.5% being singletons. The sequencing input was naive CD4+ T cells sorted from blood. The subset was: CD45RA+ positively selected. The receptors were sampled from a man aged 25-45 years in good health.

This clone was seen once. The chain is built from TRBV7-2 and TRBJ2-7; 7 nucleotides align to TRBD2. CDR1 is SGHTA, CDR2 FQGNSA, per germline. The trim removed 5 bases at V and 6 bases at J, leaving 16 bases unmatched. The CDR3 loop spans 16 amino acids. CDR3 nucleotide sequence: TGTGCCAGCAGCCCTAGCGGACGGGCTCGAAGCTCCGAGCAGTACTTC. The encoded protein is CASSPSGRARSSEQYF.

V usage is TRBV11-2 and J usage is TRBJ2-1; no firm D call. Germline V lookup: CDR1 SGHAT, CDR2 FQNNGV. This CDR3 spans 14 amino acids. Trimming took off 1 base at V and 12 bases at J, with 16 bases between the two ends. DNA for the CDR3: TGTGCCAGCAGCTTAGGGTGGAACGGCAGGCGGCAGTTCTTC. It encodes CASSLGWNGRRQFF.

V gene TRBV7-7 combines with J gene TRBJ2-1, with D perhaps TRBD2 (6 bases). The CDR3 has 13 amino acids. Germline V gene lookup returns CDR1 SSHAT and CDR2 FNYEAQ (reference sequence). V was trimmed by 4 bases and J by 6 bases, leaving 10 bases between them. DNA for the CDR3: TGTGCCAGCAGCTCCTTGGGGGGCAATGAGCAGTTCTTC. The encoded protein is CASSSLGGNEQFF.

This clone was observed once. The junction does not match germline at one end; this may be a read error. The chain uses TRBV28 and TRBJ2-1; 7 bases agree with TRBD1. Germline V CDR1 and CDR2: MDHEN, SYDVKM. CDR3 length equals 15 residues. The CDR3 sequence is CASSPGTGDYSEQFF. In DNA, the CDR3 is TGTGCCAGCAGCCCCGGCACAGGGGATTACAGTGAGCAGTTCTTC.

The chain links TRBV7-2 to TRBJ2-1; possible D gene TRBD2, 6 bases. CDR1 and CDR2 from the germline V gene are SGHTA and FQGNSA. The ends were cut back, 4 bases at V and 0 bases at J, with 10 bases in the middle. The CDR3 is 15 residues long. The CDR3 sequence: CASSSGLNSYNEQFF. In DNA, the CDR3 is TGTGCCAGCAGCTCGGGACTCAACTCCTACAATGAGCAGTTCTTC.

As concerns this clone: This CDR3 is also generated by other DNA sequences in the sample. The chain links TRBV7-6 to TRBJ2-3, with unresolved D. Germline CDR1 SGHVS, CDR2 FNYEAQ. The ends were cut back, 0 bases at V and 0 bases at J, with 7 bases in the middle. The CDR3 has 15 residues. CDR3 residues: CASSLADGSTDTQYF. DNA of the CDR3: TGTGCCAGCAGCTTAGCGGACGGAAGCACAGATACGCAGTATTTT.

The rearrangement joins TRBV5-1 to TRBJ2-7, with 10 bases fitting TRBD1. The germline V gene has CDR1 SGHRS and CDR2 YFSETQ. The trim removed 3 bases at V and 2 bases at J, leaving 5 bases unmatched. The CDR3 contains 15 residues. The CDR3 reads CASSSGTGETYEQYF. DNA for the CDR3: TGCGCCAGCAGCTCGGGGACAGGGGAGACCTACGAGCAGTACTTC.

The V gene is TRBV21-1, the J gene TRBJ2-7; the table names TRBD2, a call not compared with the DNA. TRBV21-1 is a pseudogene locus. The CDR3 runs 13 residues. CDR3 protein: CAAPGTSGYEQYF. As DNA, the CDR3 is TGTGCCGCCCCCGGGACTAGCGGTTACGAGCAGTACTTC.

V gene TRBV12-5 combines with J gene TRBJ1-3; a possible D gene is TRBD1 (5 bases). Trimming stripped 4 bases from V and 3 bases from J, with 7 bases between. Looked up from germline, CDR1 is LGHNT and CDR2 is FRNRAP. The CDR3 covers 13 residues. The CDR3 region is CASGSGYGNTIYF. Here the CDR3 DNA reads TGTGCTAGTGGTTCAGGGTATGGAAACACCATATATTTT.

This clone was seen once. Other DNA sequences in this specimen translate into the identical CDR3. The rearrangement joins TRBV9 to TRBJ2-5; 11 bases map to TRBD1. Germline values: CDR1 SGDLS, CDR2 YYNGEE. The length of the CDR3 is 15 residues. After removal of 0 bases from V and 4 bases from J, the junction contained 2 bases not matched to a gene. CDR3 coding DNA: TGTGCCAGCAGCGTAGAAGGGACAGGGGGAGAGACCCAGTACTTC. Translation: CASSVEGTGGETQYF.

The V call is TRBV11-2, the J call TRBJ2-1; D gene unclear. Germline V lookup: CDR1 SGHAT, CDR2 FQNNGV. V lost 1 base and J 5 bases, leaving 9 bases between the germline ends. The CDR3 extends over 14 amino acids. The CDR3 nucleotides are TGTGCCAGCAGCTTAGTGAGAGTGAACAATGAGCAGTTCTTC. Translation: CASSLVRVNNEQFF.

CDR3 region: CASSDRANQPQHF. The CDR3 DNA reads as TGTGCCAGTAGTGACAGAGCGAATCAGCCCCAGCATTTT. The chain couples TRBV19 to TRBJ1-5, with D possibly TRBD1 on 5 matching bases. The CDR3 extends over 13 amino acids. CDR1 and CDR2 from the germline V gene are LNHDA and SQIVND (reference sequence). V was trimmed by 5 bases and J by 4 bases, leaving 9 bases between them.

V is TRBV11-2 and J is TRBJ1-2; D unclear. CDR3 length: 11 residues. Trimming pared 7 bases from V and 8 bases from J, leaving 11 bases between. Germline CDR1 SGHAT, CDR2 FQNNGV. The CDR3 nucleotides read TGTGCCAGCACCCTCTCTGGAGGCTACACCTTC. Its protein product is CASTLSGGYTF.

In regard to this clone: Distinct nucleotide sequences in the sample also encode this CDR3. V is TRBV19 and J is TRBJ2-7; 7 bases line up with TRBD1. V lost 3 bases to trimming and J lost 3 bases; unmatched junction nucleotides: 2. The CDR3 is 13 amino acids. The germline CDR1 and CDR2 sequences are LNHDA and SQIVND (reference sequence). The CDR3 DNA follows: TGTGCCAGTAGTATGGACAGGCGCTACGAGCAGTACTTC. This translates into CASSMDRRYEQYF.

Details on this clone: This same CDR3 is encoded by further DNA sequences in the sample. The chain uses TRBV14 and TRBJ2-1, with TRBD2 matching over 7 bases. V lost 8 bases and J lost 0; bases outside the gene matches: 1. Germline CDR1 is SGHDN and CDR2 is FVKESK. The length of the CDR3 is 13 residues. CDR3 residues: CASGGSSYNEQFF. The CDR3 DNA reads TGTGCCAGCGGCGGGAGCTCCTACAATGAGCAGTTCTTC.

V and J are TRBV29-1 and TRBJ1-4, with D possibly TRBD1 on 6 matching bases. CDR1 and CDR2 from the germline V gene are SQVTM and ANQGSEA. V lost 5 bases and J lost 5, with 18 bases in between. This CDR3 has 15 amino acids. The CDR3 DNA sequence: TGCAGCGTTATGGGGGATGGGCAGGGGAATGAAAAACTGTTTTTT. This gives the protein CSVMGDGQGNEKLFF.

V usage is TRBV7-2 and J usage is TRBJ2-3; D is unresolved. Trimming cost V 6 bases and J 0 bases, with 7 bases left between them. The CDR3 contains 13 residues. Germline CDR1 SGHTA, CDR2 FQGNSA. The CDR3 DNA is TGTGCCAGCAGTTGGCGTAGCACAGATACGCAGTATTTT. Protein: CASSWRSTDTQYF.

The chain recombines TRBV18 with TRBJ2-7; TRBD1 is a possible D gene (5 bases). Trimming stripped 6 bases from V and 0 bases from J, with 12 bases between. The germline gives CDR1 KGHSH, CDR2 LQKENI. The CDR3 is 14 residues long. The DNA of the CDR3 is TGTGCCAGCTCCCTCTACGACAGCTCCTACGAGCAGTACTTC. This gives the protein CASSLYDSSYEQYF.

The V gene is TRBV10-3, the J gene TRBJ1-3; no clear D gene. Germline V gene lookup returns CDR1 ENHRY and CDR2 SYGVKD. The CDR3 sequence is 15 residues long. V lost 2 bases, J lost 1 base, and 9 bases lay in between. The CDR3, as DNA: TGTGCCATCAGTGAGAGGCCAGTGTCTGGAAACACCATATATTTT. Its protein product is CAISERPVSGNTIYF.